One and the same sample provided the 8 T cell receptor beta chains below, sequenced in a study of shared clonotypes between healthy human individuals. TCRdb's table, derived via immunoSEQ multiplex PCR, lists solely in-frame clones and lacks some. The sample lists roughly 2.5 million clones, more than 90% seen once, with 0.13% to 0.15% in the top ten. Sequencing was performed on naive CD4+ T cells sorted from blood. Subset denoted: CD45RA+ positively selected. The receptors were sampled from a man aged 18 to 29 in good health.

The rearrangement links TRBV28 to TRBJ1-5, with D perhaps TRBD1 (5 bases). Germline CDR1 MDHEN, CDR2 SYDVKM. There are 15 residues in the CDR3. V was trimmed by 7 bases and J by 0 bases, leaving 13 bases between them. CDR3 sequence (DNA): TGTGCCAGCACTCTTCAGGGATATAGCAATCAGCCCCAGCATTTT. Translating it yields CASTLQGYSNQPQHF.

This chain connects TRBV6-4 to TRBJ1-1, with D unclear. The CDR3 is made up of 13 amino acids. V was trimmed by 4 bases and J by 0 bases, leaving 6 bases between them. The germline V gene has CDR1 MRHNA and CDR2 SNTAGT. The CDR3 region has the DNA TGTGCCAGCAGTGCCGCCGTGAACACTGAAGCTTTCTTT. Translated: CASSAAVNTEAFF.

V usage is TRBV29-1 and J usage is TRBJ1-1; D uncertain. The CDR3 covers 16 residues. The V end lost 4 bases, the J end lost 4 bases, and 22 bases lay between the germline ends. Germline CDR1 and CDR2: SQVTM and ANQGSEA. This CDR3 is CSVVSAMAFLGTEAFF. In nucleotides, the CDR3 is TGCAGCGTTGTATCGGCTATGGCATTCCTCGGCACTGAAGCTTTCTTT.

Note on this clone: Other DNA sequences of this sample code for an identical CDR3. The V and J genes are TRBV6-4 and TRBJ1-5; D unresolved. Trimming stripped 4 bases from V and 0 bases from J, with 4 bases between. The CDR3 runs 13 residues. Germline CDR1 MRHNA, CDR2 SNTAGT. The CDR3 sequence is CASSADSNQPQHF. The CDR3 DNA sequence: TGTGCCAGCAGTGCTGATAGCAATCAGCCCCAGCATTTT.

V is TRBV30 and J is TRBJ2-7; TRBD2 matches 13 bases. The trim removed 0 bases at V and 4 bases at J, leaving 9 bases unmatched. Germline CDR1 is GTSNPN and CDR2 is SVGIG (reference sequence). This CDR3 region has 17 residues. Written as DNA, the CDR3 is TGTGCCTGGAGTGTGGGGTGGACTAGCGGGGGAAATTACGAGCAGTACTTC. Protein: CAWSVGWTSGGNYEQYF.

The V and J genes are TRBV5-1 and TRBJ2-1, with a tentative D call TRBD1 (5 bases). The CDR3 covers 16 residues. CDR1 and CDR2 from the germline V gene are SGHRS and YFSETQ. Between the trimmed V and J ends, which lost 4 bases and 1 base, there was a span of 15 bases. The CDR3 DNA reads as TGCGCCAGCAGCAAAGGGGTTATGTGGTCCTACAATGAGCAGTTCTTC. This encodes CASSKGVMWSYNEQFF.

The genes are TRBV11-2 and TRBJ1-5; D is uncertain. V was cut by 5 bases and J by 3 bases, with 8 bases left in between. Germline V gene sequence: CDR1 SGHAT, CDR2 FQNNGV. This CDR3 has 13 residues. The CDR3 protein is CASSRGHNQPQHF. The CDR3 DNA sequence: TGTGCCAGCAGCCGGGGTCACAATCAGCCCCAGCATTTT. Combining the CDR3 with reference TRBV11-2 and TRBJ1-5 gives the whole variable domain EAGVAQSPRYKIIEKRQSVAFWCNPISGHATLYWYQQILGQGPKLLIQFQNNGVVDDSQLPKDRFSAERLKGVDSTLKIQPAKLEDSAVYLCASSRGHNQPQHFGDGTRLSIL.

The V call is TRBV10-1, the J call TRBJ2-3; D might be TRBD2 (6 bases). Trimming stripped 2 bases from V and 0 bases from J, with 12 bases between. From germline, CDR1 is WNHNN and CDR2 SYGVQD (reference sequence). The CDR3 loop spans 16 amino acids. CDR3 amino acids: CASSESLATSTDTQYF. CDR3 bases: TGCGCCAGCAGTGAGAGCCTAGCGACTAGCACAGATACGCAGTATTTT.